The clone carrying this TCR beta chain came up once. This specimen belongs to a study of blood T cell repertoires in COVID-19. At the level of the study: Collection of acute and convalescent COVID-19 samples took place in the United States, Italy and Spain. The analysed material was cDNA or gDNA that came from T cells, B-cell-depleted T cells, or PBMCs.

CDR3 length: 15 amino acids. Per the germline V gene, CDR1 is LGHNA and CDR2 is YSLEER. V lost 0 bases and J lost 0, with 7 bases in between. This table comes from immunoSEQ multiplex PCR, and its TCRdb copy is limited to in-frame clones, with some not included. The profile covers 250,000 to 300,000 clones, with 70% to 90% appearing a single time and roughly 5% taken by the ten largest. The V and J genes are TRBV4-3 and TRBJ2-3; TRBD2 might be the D (6 bases). The source of this sequence is a man aged 45 to 65 with active or convalescent COVID-19. Specimen: peripheral blood. This chain's CDR3 is CASSQEGGSTDTQYF. The CDR3 bases are TGCGCCAGCAGCCAAGAGGGGGGAAGCACAGATACGCAGTATTTT.